This T cell receptor (beta chain) was found in a study of blood T cell repertoires in COVID-19. Study-level background: COVID-19 samples from acute and convalescent phases originated in the United States, Italy and Spain. T cells, B-cell-depleted T cells, or PBMCs provided the cDNA or gDNA that served as material.

V was shortened by 3 bases and J by 6 bases, with 12 bases between the two germline ends. The germline V gene encodes CDR1 KGHSH and CDR2 LQKENI. The CDR3 is 14 residues long. As handled by the study authors: Estimated nucleated cell counts came from reference gene primer amplification. Generated by immunoSEQ multiplex PCR, the TCRdb table keeps only in-frame clones and is missing some. V and J calls and clone size are copied from that table; D and trimming were computed from the DNA. Among over 200,000 clones listed, over 70% were seen once. The chain recombines TRBV18 with TRBJ2-1, with a weak D call TRBD2 (5 bases). The source of this sequence is an elderly woman with acute or convalescent COVID-19. What was sequenced was peripheral blood. CDR3 bases: TGTGCCAGCTCACCTCGGGCAAGCGGCAATGAGCAGTTCTTC. Residues: CASSPRASGNEQFF.